This T cell receptor (beta chain) was sequenced during a study of blood T cells in healthy people across ages (dated by TCRdb to between 2014 and 2016). Regarding the complete study: In model experiments, template switching captured roughly one uniquely barcoded TCR beta cDNA molecule for every two T cells. Using the same blood draw, the study looked at two additional independent replicas of 1 million unique cDNA reads for two donors, one aged 18 to 29 and the other aged 80 or older. To track age-related changes in TCR beta repertoire diversity, the study relied on deep sequencing normalized with unique cDNA molecular identifiers. Four age groups were formed from the donors: young (average approximately 16 years), middle-aged (just under 40), aged (62) and long-lived (around 80). To avoid experimental bias, donors of different ages were spread randomly across the sequencing lanes. On the study overall, not on this receptor specifically: As age increased, observed TCR beta diversity per million T cells dropped in a roughly linear way, and a significant reduction was already evident by age 40. Because profiling used bulk unsorted PBMCs, naive and antigen-experienced compartments could not be compared conclusively. Estimates of total diversity from one million sequenced T cells were regarded as lower bounds and underestimates. There was a strong correlation between observed TCR beta diversity and the percentage of naive T cells measured by flow cytometry. The CMV infection status of donors was not known, potentially confounding age-related changes in expanded clonotypes. Compared with the aged group, the long-lived group had more naive CD4+ T cells, fewer expanded clones and increased TCR diversity, a pattern suggesting age selection.

This clonotype appeared a single time. It lacks a known antigen. Base qualities are missing; no much larger clone stands one base away. One read alone is weak evidence. The CDR3 spans 15 residues, from the cysteine through the phenylalanine. The entry retains the CDR3 DNA only, 45 bases that are in frame from base 1. To prepare the library, 5' RACE was applied. TCRdb names Illumina HiSeq 2500 as the instrument used. A second 7 to 11 cycle PCR used a sample-barcoded 5' primer and a J-beta primer mix. A unique molecular identifier was introduced onto each TCR beta cDNA molecule by a template-switch 5' adaptor carrying 12 random nucleotides. Each sample yielded at least 2.5 million CDR3-containing paired-end reads. The Mint cDNA synthesis kit, primed by a TRBC-specific oligonucleotide, was used to synthesize first-strand cDNA from all RNA. Following uracil-DNA glycosylase treatment, a first 18-cycle PCR with universal primers M1SS and BC2_uni_R was performed on all cDNA. In the source study's methods: Normalization of each sample was performed by random selection of 1 million high-quality reads, each carrying a distinct molecular identifier. Reads sharing molecular identifiers were discarded rather than binned into consensus sequences. MiTCR, set to a Q25 quality threshold and the strictest error-elimination algorithm, was used for CDR3 identification, clonotype clustering and error correction. A nonparametric unseen species model with Euler transformation was used to estimate lower-bound total TCR beta diversity. TCRdb reprocessing: public reads trimmed at Q25 with fastp, clones called with MiXCR, in-frame beta chains kept. Each entry is one CDR3 protein sequence, shown with its most common DNA and genes. These V and J calls derive from TCRdb rather than the authors' analysis. For this sample there are over 550,000 distinct CDR3 sequences; under 30% appear just once. The ten largest make up 15% to 19% of the sample.

Systemically healthy Caucasian individuals from Russia, some 38 in total and aged about 6 to 95 years, were included as donors. Approximately 10 milliliters of peripheral blood were collected from each donor into EDTA-treated Vacutainer tubes. Ficoll-Paque density-gradient centrifugation was used to isolate PBMCs, with at least 6.5 million per sample. Trizol reagent was used to extract total RNA from the PBMCs, yielding at least 5 micrograms per sample. For every donor, flow cytometry on a PBMC aliquot measured the percentage of naive CD45RAhigh/CD27high T cells. The source of this sequence is a woman of 80 years or more in good health. Sequenced material: blood. Recombination linked TRBV21-1 to TRBJ2-5; TRBD2 is the table's D call, not checked against the DNA. TRBV21-1 is given as a pseudogene. The DNA is TGTGCCAGCAGCAAAGTGCAGCGGGGCCGGTCAGGCCAGTACTTC. Protein translation: CASSKVQRGRSGQYF.